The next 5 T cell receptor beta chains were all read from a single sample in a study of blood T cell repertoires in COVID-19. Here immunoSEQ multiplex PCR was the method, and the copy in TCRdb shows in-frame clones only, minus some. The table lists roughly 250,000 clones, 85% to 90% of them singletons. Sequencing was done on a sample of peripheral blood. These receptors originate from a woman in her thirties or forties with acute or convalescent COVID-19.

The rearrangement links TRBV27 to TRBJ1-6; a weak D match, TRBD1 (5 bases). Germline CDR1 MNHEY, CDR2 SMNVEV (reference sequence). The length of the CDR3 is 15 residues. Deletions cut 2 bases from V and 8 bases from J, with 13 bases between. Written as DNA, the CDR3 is TGTGCCAGCAGTTTACAGGGAGGCTGGGATTCACCCCTCCACTTT. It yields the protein CASSLQGGWDSPLHF.

For the CDR3, the DNA is TGTGCCAGCAGTTTCCGTAGCGGGGGGTACAATGAGCAGTTCTTC. It yields the protein CASSFRSGGYNEQFF. This chain connects TRBV27 to TRBJ2-1; 10 bases are shared with TRBD2. V lost 3 bases and J lost 4; bases outside the gene matches: 3. This CDR3 has 15 amino acids. CDR1 is MNHEY, CDR2 SMNVEV, per germline (reference sequence).

The CDR3 here is CASSFVQGNYGYTF. In DNA form, the CDR3 reads TGTGCCAGCAGCTTTGTGCAGGGGAACTATGGCTACACCTTC. The rearrangement uses TRBV5-4 and TRBJ1-2; weak D call: TRBD1 (6 bases). This CDR3 is 14 amino acids long. CDR1 and CDR2 from the germline V gene are SGHNT and YYREEE (reference sequence). V was pared by 2 bases and J by 2 bases, with 10 bases between.

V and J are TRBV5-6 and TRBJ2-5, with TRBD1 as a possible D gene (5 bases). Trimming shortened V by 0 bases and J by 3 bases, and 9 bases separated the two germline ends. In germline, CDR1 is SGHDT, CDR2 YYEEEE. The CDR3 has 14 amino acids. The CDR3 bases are TGTGCCAGCAGCTTGGGTGGCAGGGAAGAGACCCAGTACTTC. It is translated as CASSLGGREETQYF.

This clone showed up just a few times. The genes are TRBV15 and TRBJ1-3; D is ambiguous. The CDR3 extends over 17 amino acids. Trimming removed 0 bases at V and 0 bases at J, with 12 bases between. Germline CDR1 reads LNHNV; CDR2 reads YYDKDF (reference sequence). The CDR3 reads CATSRERNPSSGNTIYF. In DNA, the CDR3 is TGTGCCACCAGCAGAGAGCGTAATCCGAGCTCTGGAAACACCATATATTTT.